The 30 T cell receptor beta chains below come from one sample, sequenced in a study of technical replicates of blood from a handful of donors. This table comes from immunoSEQ multiplex PCR, and its TCRdb copy is limited to in-frame clones, with some not included. The data show about 73,000 clones, 90% seen once. The specimen was PBMCs. The receptor source for this set is a human donor in good health. Some clones in this sample may be carry-over from other donors' samples.

V is TRBV6-5 and J is TRBJ1-4; 8 bases are a match to TRBD1. The germline CDR1 and CDR2 sequences are MNHEY and SVGAGI. Trimming cost V 6 bases and J 8 bases; bases outside gene matches: 8. The CDR3 runs 14 residues. CDR3 protein: CASSPTGEREKLFF. In DNA, the CDR3 is TGTGCCAGCAGCCCGACAGGGGAAAGGGAAAAACTGTTTTTT.

The chain employs TRBV7-3 and TRBJ2-1; D remains unclear. With 2 bases removed from V and 0 bases from J, the gap between germline ends came to 11 bases. The CDR3 loop spans 16 amino acids. Germline V gene data show CDR1 as SGHTA and CDR2 as FQGTGA. This chain's CDR3 is CASSLAGTSSYNEQFF. The CDR3, as DNA: TGTGCCAGCAGCTTAGCAGGAACGAGCTCCTACAATGAGCAGTTCTTC.

The chain has TRBV7-9 and TRBJ2-5; the match to TRBD1 covers 8 bases. The germline V gene encodes CDR1 SEHNR and CDR2 FQNEAQ (reference sequence). J was trimmed by 7 bases and V by 4 bases; bases with no gene match: 11. The CDR3 covers 15 residues. The CDR3: CASSSQQQGAGTQYF. CDR3 nucleotides: TGTGCCAGCAGCTCACAACAGCAGGGGGCGGGGACCCAGTACTTC. The full variable domain, rest sourced from reference TRBV7-9 and TRBJ2-5, is DTGVSQNPRHKITKRGQNVTFRCDPISEHNRLYWYRQTLGQGPEFLTYFQNEAQLEKSRLLSDRFSAERPKGSFSTLEIQRTEQGDSAMYLCASSSQQQGAGTQYFGPGTRLLVL.

V is TRBV25-1 and J is TRBJ2-2; the D is unclear. V dropped 4 bases and J dropped 6 bases, with 9 bases sitting between them. Per germline, CDR1 MGHDK and CDR2 SYGVNS. CDR3 size: 13 residues. This CDR3 is CASSARDAGELFF. CDR3 DNA sequence: TGTGCCAGCAGTGCTCGAGATGCCGGGGAGCTGTTTTTT.

The gene calls are TRBV7-9 and TRBJ1-1, with a weak D call TRBD1 (5 bases). Trimming took off 2 bases at V and 7 bases at J, with 8 bases between the two ends. Germline CDR1 SEHNR, CDR2 FQNEAQ (reference sequence). The CDR3 sequence is 12 residues long. The CDR3 nucleotides read TGTGCCAGCAGCTTAAGGGGATATGAAGCTTTCTTT. The encoded protein is CASSLRGYEAFF.

The J gene is TRBJ1-5, the V gene TRBV6-5; 8 bases are shared with TRBD1. In germline, CDR1 is MNHEY, CDR2 SVGAGI. The CDR3 sequence is 14 residues long. V trimming: 6 bases; J trimming: 6 bases; junction bases outside the gene matches: 7. CDR3 nucleotides: TGTGCCAGCAGACCTGGACAGGGAAGTCAGCCCCAGCATTTT. As protein: CASRPGQGSQPQHF.

This rearrangement joins TRBV7-9 to TRBJ2-3; tentatively, D is TRBD2 (5 bases). The ends were cut back, 0 bases at V and 6 bases at J, with 10 bases in the middle. The germline V gene encodes CDR1 SEHNR and CDR2 FQNEAQ (reference sequence). The CDR3 totals 14 residues. The CDR3 DNA is TGTGCCAGCAGCTTAGCGGGAGCCCGGGATACGCAGTATTTT. This sequence encodes CASSLAGARDTQYF.

V usage is TRBV21-1 and J usage is TRBJ2-7; the listed D gene, TRBD2, was not tested against the DNA. TRBV21-1 counts as a pseudogene. This CDR3 is built from 14 residues. The CDR3 sequence is CASTPRGSRGEQYF. As DNA, the CDR3 is TGTGCCAGCACCCCTCGGGGTAGCCGCGGCGAGCAGTACTTC.

V usage is TRBV18 and J usage is TRBJ2-7; 10 bases line up with TRBD1. With 6 bases clipped from V and 9 bases from J, the junction kept 11 bases outside the gene matches. CDR3 length: 14 amino acids. The germline V gene has CDR1 KGHSH and CDR2 LQKENI. In DNA form, the CDR3 reads TGTGCCAGCTCGGCCGGGACAGGGGATGGCGGGCAGTACTTC. It specifies CASSAGTGDGGQYF.

This clone was counted only a few times. This chain connects TRBV30 to TRBJ1-1, with unresolved D. The CDR3 length is 13 residues. Germline V lookup: CDR1 GTSNPN, CDR2 SVGIG (reference sequence). Trimming cost V 3 bases and J 3 bases, with 11 bases left between them. The CDR3 DNA reads TGTGCCTGGAGCGACGGGTCGTACACTGAAGCTTTCTTT. Protein sequence: CAWSDGSYTEAFF.

Only one count was recorded for this clone. The chain combines TRBV5-1 with TRBJ2-3; D remains ambiguous. CDR1 and CDR2 from the germline V gene are SGHRS and YFSETQ. This CDR3 comprises 14 residues. Trimming shortened V by 7 bases and J by 1 base, and 13 bases separated the two germline ends. CDR3 nucleotide sequence: TGCGCCAGCGGTTCGGCGGTGGGCACAGATACGCAGTATTTT. Protein product: CASGSAVGTDTQYF.

V is TRBV7-9 and J is TRBJ1-1; no clear D. Germline V lookup: CDR1 SEHNR, CDR2 FQNEAQ (reference sequence). V lost 5 bases to trimming and J lost 0 bases, with 13 bases between them. The CDR3 runs to 15 residues. The CDR3 region is CASSASGLMNTEAFF. CDR3 in DNA: TGTGCCAGCAGCGCGTCCGGTCTGATGAACACTGAAGCTTTCTTT.

The CDR3 reads CASSQERLLRETQYF. CDR3 DNA sequence: TGTGCCAGCAGCCAAGAGAGACTCCTCCGGGAGACCCAGTACTTC. The genes are TRBV4-2 and TRBJ2-5; D is undetermined. CDR3 size: 15 residues. V gave up 0 bases and J gave up 5 bases, with 13 bases separating them. Germline lookup yields CDR1 LGHNA and CDR2 YNFKEQ.

Regarding this clone: Other DNA sequences of this sample code for an identical CDR3. The CDR3 is CASSYSGRGDTEAFF. DNA of the CDR3: TGTGCCAGCAGTTACTCAGGCAGGGGGGACACTGAAGCTTTCTTT. The chain links TRBV6-5 to TRBJ1-1, with 7 bases lining up with TRBD1. Germline CDR1 MNHEY, CDR2 SVGAGI. After removal of 0 bases from V and 3 bases from J, the junction contained 4 bases not matched to a gene. CDR3 length equals 15 residues.

V gene TRBV7-2 combines with J gene TRBJ1-2; a possible D gene is TRBD1 (5 bases). There are 15 residues in the CDR3. Germline CDR1 and CDR2: SGHTA and FQGNSA. V lost 5 bases to trimming and J lost 1 base, with 14 bases between them. CDR3 residues: CASSPQVEVNYGYTF. CDR3 nucleotides: TGTGCCAGCAGCCCACAGGTAGAGGTTAACTATGGCTACACCTTC.

The chain couples TRBV7-2 to TRBJ1-5; unclear D gene. In germline, CDR1 is SGHTA, CDR2 FQGNSA. CDR3 length: 13 residues. The germline V and J ends were trimmed by 3 bases and 5 bases, with 8 bases remaining between them. The CDR3, as DNA: TGTGCCAGCAGCTTTCACAGAGATCAGCCCCAGCATTTT. This encodes CASSFHRDQPQHF.

The gene calls are TRBV7-2 and TRBJ2-5; 8 bases match TRBD1. This CDR3 has 15 amino acids. The trim removed 5 bases at V and 5 bases at J, leaving 10 bases unmatched. CDR1 is SGHTA, CDR2 FQGNSA, per germline. The CDR3 spells CASSPRTGMTETQYF. The CDR3 region has the DNA TGTGCCAGCAGCCCGAGGACAGGGATGACGGAGACCCAGTACTTC.

The rearrangement uses TRBV19 and TRBJ1-1, with TRBD1 identical over 7 bases. Germline trimming cut 5 bases from V and 7 bases from J; bases unmatched to any gene: 13. This CDR3 region has 15 residues. CDR1 is LNHDA, CDR2 SQIVND, per germline (reference sequence). Here the CDR3 reads CASSYRGLLAIEAFF. The CDR3, as DNA: TGTGCCAGTAGTTACAGGGGTCTTCTCGCGATTGAAGCTTTCTTT.

This clone appeared a single time. The gene calls are TRBV7-2 and TRBJ1-3; 8 nucleotides match TRBD1. The germline gives CDR1 SGHTA, CDR2 FQGNSA. The CDR3 is made up of 15 amino acids. Trimming removed 4 bases from V and 3 bases from J; junction bases left unmatched: 5. The CDR3 DNA reads as TGTGCCAGCAGCTCACAGGGGGGTCTTGGAAACACCATATATTTT. As protein: CASSSQGGLGNTIYF.

CDR3: CASSVASRSYEQYF. The CDR3 DNA follows: TGTGCCAGCAGCGTAGCAAGTCGGTCCTACGAGCAGTACTTC. This chain links TRBV9 with TRBJ2-7; D ambiguous. The CDR3 length is 14 residues. Germline V gene lookup returns CDR1 SGDLS and CDR2 YYNGEE. Trimming removed 0 bases from V and 1 base from J, with 8 bases in between. Together with reference TRBV9 and TRBJ2-7, the CDR3 gives the full variable domain: DSGVTQTPKHLITATGQRVTLRCSPRSGDLSVYWYQQSLDQGLQFLIQYYNGEERAKGNILERFSAQQFPDLHSELNLSSLELGDSALYFCASSVASRSYEQYFGPGTRLTVT.

The CDR3 region has the DNA TGTGCCAGCAGCCATCCGGGCGGGAATGAGCAGTTCTTC. As protein: CASSHPGGNEQFF. The gene calls are TRBV7-9 and TRBJ2-1, with D possibly TRBD2 on 5 matching bases. This CDR3 region has 13 residues. Germline V gene lookup returns CDR1 SEHNR and CDR2 FQNEAQ (reference sequence). V lost 5 bases and J lost 7, with 12 bases in between.

The chain recombines TRBV7-2 with TRBJ2-2; no definite D call. Trimming took off 7 bases at V and 3 bases at J, with 12 bases between the two ends. CDR3 length equals 14 residues. CDR1 SGHTA and CDR2 FQGNSA come from the germline V gene. DNA for the CDR3: TGTGCCAGCAAACCCGGGTTAGACACCGGGGAGCTGTTTTTT. Translation: CASKPGLDTGELFF. The variable domain in full, with the rest retrieved from reference TRBV7-2 and TRBJ2-2, is GAGVSQSPSNKVTEKGKDVELRCDPISGHTALYWYRQSLGQGLEFLIYFQGNSAPDKSGLPSDRFSAERTGGSVSTLTIQRTQQEDSAVYLCASKPGLDTGELFFGEGSRLTVL.

In this sample, this clone is medium-sized. This chain joins TRBV13 and TRBJ2-1, with 10 bases aligning to TRBD2. CDR1 and CDR2 from the germline V gene are PRHDT and FYEKMQ (reference sequence). The V segment lost 2 bases and the J segment 8 bases; nucleotides outside the gene matches: 18. This CDR3 has 19 residues. The CDR3: CASSLLPGASGSDLDEQFF. As DNA, the CDR3 is TGTGCCAGCAGCTTACTACCTGGGGCTAGCGGGAGCGATTTGGATGAGCAGTTCTTC. Together with reference TRBV13 and TRBJ2-1, the CDR3 gives the full variable domain: AAGVIQSPRHLIKEKRETATLKCYPIPRHDTVYWYQQGPGQDPQFLISFYEKMQSDKGSIPDRFSAQQFSDYHSELNMSSLELGDSALYFCASSLLPGASGSDLDEQFFGPGTRLTVL.

CDR3 sequence (DNA): TGCGCCAGCAGCCAAGATTCAGGGGCTTGGAACACTGAAGCTTTCTTT. Amino acid sequence: CASSQDSGAWNTEAFF. The gene calls are TRBV4-3 and TRBJ1-1, with D perhaps TRBD1 (6 bases). V was cut by 0 bases and J by 1 base, with 12 bases left in between. Per germline, CDR1 LGHNA and CDR2 YSLEER. The CDR3 extends over 16 amino acids.

The chain recombines TRBV30 with TRBJ2-1; the D gene is possibly TRBD1 (5 bases). CDR3 length: 13 residues. Between the trimmed V and J ends, which lost 0 bases and 3 bases, there was a span of 6 bases. CDR1 and CDR2 from the germline V gene are GTSNPN and SVGIG (reference sequence). CDR3 DNA: TGTGCCTGGAGTGTGACAGACTACAATGAGCAGTTCTTC. Amino acid sequence: CAWSVTDYNEQFF.

The chain carries TRBV2 and TRBJ2-4; 11 bases are a match to TRBD2. The CDR3 sequence is 16 residues long. V was clipped by 6 bases and J by 0 bases; unmatched bases: 4. CDR1 SNHLY and CDR2 FYNNEI come from the germline V gene. As DNA, the CDR3 is TGTGCCAGCAGCACTAGCGGGAGCACAGCCAAAAACATTCAGTACTTC. Translating gives CASSTSGSTAKNIQYF.

Only one count was recorded for this clone. This chain connects TRBV2 to TRBJ1-2, with no clear D. The ends were cut back, 4 bases at V and 5 bases at J, with 8 bases in the middle. There are 12 residues in the CDR3. Germline CDR1 and CDR2: SNHLY and FYNNEI. The CDR3 is CASSGQQYGYTF. CDR3 DNA: TGTGCCAGCAGTGGGCAACAATATGGCTACACCTTC.

This clone was counted a few times. The chain links TRBV16 to TRBJ1-3; a possible D gene is TRBD1 (5 bases). CDR3 length: 16 amino acids. Germline V gene sequence: CDR1 KGHSY, CDR2 FQNENV. The V end was cut by 4 bases, the J end by 3 bases, with 16 bases between. CDR3 in amino acids: CASSPDGGMDGNTIYF. Written as DNA, the CDR3 is TGTGCCAGCAGCCCGGACGGGGGAATGGATGGAAACACCATATATTTT.

This clone was seen once. The chain uses TRBV20-1 and TRBJ1-2, with D possibly TRBD1 on 5 matching bases. V was trimmed by 3 bases and J by 5 bases, leaving 7 bases between them. The CDR3 has 11 residues. Germline V gene data show CDR1 as DFQATT and CDR2 as SNEGSKA (reference sequence). CDR3 in DNA: TGCAGTGCTAGCTCAGGGTATGGCTACACCTTC. Protein sequence: CSASSGYGYTF.

This clone appeared a single time. This sequence joins TRBV6-5 and TRBJ2-7; 9 bases are shared with TRBD1. The CDR3 covers 15 residues. CDR1 is MNHEY, CDR2 SVGAGI, per germline. The ends lost 6 bases at V and 5 bases at J; junction bases unmatched: 11. The CDR3 region is CASRSSGQGHHEQYF. CDR3 bases: TGTGCCAGCAGATCTTCGGGACAGGGTCACCACGAGCAGTACTTC.